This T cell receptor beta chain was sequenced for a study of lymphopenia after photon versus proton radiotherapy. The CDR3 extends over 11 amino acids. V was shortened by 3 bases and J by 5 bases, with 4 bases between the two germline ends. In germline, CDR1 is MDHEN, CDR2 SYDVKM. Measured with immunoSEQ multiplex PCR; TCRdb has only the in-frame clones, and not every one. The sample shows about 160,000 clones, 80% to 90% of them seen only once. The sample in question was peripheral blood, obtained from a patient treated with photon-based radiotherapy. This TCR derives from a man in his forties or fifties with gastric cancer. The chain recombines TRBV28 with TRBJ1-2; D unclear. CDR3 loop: CASSFKYGYTF. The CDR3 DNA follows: TGTGCCAGCAGTTTTAAATATGGCTACACCTTC.